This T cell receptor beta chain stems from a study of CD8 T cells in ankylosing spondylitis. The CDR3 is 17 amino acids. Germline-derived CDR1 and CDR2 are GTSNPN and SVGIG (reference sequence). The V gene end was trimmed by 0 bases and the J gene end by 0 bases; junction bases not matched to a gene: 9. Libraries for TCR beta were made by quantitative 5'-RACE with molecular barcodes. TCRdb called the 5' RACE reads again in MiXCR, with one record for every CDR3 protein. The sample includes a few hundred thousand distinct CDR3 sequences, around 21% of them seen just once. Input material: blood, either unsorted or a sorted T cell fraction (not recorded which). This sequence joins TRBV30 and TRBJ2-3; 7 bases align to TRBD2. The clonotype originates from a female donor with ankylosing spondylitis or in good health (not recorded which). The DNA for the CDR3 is TGTGCCTGGAGTGTACCCCTCGGGGGAGGGAGCACAGATACGCAGTATTTT. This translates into CAWSVPLGGGSTDTQYF. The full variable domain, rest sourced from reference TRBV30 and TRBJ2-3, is SQTIHQWPATLVQPVGSPLSLECTVEGTSNPNLYWYRQAAGRGLQLLFYSVGIGQISSEVPQNLSASRPQDRQFILSSKKLLLSDSGFYLCAWSVPLGGGSTDTQYFGPGTRLTVL.